These 14 T cell receptor beta chains came from one sample sequenced in a study of Graves' ophthalmopathy and Graves' hyperthyroidism. Amplification of TCR beta CDR3 regions used RNA transcripts. An initial RT-PCR round employing HTBI primers preceded a second-round multiplex PCR. TCRdb ran MiXCR on the multiplex PCR reads and lists one entry per CDR3 protein. The repertoire consists of under 250,000 distinct CDR3 sequences, with under 30% occurring once and the leading ten covering about 9.3%. The sequencing input was peripheral blood. These receptors all stem from a man aged 50 or older with Graves' ophthalmopathy.

This clonotype was observed at least ten times. The chain employs TRBV11-2 and TRBJ1-1, with TRBD1 matching over 10 bases. CDR3 length equals 18 residues. V trimming: 5 bases; J trimming: 1 base; junction bases outside the gene matches: 13. Germline values: CDR1 SGHAT, CDR2 FQNNGV. The CDR3: CASSPADRGLRPNTEAFF. Written as DNA, the CDR3 is TGTGCCAGCAGCCCCGCCGACAGGGGGCTTCGTCCGAACACTGAAGCTTTCTTT.

This clonotype came up many times. The chain combines TRBV6-5 with TRBJ2-7; D remains ambiguous. Germline V gene data show CDR1 as MNHEY and CDR2 as SVGAGI. CDR3 length: 11 residues. V was trimmed by 7 bases and J by 7 bases, leaving 11 bases between them. In DNA, the CDR3 is TGTGCCAGCAAGGATCGGCGAGAGCAGTACTTC. This encodes CASKDRREQYF.

The V call is TRBV28, the J call TRBJ2-6; D may correspond to TRBD1 or TRBD2 (6 bases each). The CDR3 sequence is 14 residues long. CDR1 and CDR2 from the germline V gene are MDHEN and SYDVKM. Trimming removed 8 bases at V and 5 bases at J, with 13 bases between. The chain's CDR3 is CASGGTSRANVLTF. For the CDR3, the DNA is TGTGCCAGCGGGGGGACATCGAGGGCCAACGTCCTGACTTTC.

This clonotype was recorded many times. The rearrangement links TRBV6-1 to TRBJ2-7; D is possibly TRBD2 (5 bases). Germline values: CDR1 MNHNS, CDR2 SASEGT. The V end was cut by 6 bases, the J end by 3 bases, with 21 bases between. CDR3 length: 16 amino acids. CDR3 protein: CASRPTEAEDHYEQYF. CDR3 DNA sequence: TGTGCCAGCAGACCGACCGAAGCGGAAGACCACTACGAGCAGTACTTC.

This clonotype has just a few counts. This chain connects TRBV12-3 or TRBV12-4 to TRBJ1-1; tentatively, D is TRBD1 (6 bases). The CDR3 length is 13 residues. Between the trimmed V and J ends, which lost 6 bases and 1 base, there was a span of 9 bases. The CDR3: CASREGQNTEAFF. CDR3 DNA sequence: TGTGCCAGCAGGGAGGGACAGAACACTGAAGCTTTCTTT.

This clonotype came up a few times. CDR3 bases: TGCAGTGCTAGGGGGGACACTACTGAAGCTTTCTTT. Translated, it gives CSARGDTTEAFF. The V and J genes are TRBV20-1 and TRBJ1-1; D perhaps matches TRBD1 (6 bases). The CDR3 covers 12 residues. Germline-derived CDR1 and CDR2 are DFQATT and SNEGSKA (reference sequence). Trimming took 3 bases from V and 5 from J, leaving 10 bases between them.

CDR3 sequence reads: CASSYRHTMNTEAFF. Here the CDR3 DNA reads TGTGCCAGCAGTTACCGACATACGATGAACACTGAAGCTTTCTTT. The chain is built from TRBV6-5 and TRBJ1-1; D remains unclear. V was pared by 2 bases and J by 0 bases, with 10 bases between. The CDR3 extends over 15 amino acids. Germline V gives CDR1 MNHEY, CDR2 SVGAGI.

This sequence joins TRBV9 and TRBJ2-2; 9 nucleotides agree with TRBD1. The CDR3 has 16 amino acids. Germline lookup yields CDR1 SGDLS and CDR2 YYNGEE. V gave up 1 base and J gave up 2 bases; unmatched junction bases: 3. The CDR3 bases are TGTGCCAGCAGCGTAAGGACAGGGGCAAACACCGGGGAGCTGTTTTTT. This codes for CASSVRTGANTGELFF.

This clonotype was found many times. The V gene is TRBV25-1, the J gene TRBJ2-2; maybe TRBD2 (5 bases). Deletions cut 3 bases from V and 0 bases from J, with 11 bases between. CDR3 size: 16 residues. Germline assignment: CDR1 MGHDK and CDR2 SYGVNS. In nucleotides, the CDR3 is TGTGCCAGCAGTGATCACCGGGAACCGAACACCGGGGAGCTGTTTTTT. Translated: CASSDHREPNTGELFF.

This clonotype was counted ten times or more. The CDR3 region has the DNA TGCGCCAGCAGTGAGGTGGGCCTAGAGCAGTACTTC. Translated, it gives CASSEVGLEQYF. The chain links TRBV10-2 to TRBJ2-7; unclear D gene. This CDR3 has 12 residues. V lost 2 bases, J lost 7 bases, and 9 bases lay in between. CDR1 is WSHSY and CDR2 is SAAADI in the germline V gene.

This clonotype was found many times. The rearrangement joins TRBV19 to TRBJ1-4; D ambiguous. CDR1 and CDR2 from the germline V gene are LNHDA and SQIVND (reference sequence). This CDR3 has 14 residues. Deletions cut 1 base from V and 1 base from J, with 4 bases between. CDR3 coding DNA: TGTGCCAGTAGTATAGGACGAACTAATGAAAAACTGTTTTTT. It specifies CASSIGRTNEKLFF.

With respect to this clonotype: A junction boundary mismatches the germline segment, possibly from a read error. V and J are TRBV6-4 and TRBJ1-1, with TRBD1 matching over 10 bases. Germline CDR1 MRHNA, CDR2 SNTAGT. This CDR3 region has 17 residues. The CDR3 region has the DNA TGTGCCAGCAGGGACTTCGACAGGGGGCGGTCGAACACTGAAGCTTTCTTT. Residues: CASRDFDRGRSNTEAFF.

This clonotype was detected ten times or more. In DNA form, the CDR3 reads TGTGCCAGCAGGGACCTCCAGGGGATGACTGAAGCTTTCTTT. As protein: CASRDLQGMTEAFF. The V gene is TRBV9, the J gene TRBJ1-1; a possible D gene is TRBD1 (6 bases). Trimming shortened V by 5 bases and J by 5 bases, and 16 bases separated the two germline ends. The CDR3 is made up of 14 amino acids. The germline CDR1 and CDR2 sequences are SGDLS and YYNGEE. The whole variable domain, remainder taken from reference TRBV9 and TRBJ1-1, is DSGVTQTPKHLITATGQRVTLRCSPRSGDLSVYWYQQSLDQGLQFLIQYYNGEERAKGNILERFSAQQFPDLHSELNLSSLELGDSALYFCASRDLQGMTEAFFGQGTRLTVV.

This clonotype came up many times. The chain uses TRBV4-1 and TRBJ1-2; weak D call: TRBD1 (5 bases). Trimming took 1 base from V and 4 from J, leaving 13 bases between them. CDR1 MGHRA and CDR2 YSYEKL come from the germline V gene. The CDR3 is 15 residues long. DNA for the CDR3: TGCGCCAGCAGCCAAGGGGCGGGGACGGTCTATGGCTACACCTTC. Protein sequence: CASSQGAGTVYGYTF.